These 11 T cell receptor beta chains were all obtained from the same sample, sequenced in a study of shared clonotypes between healthy human individuals (dated by TCRdb to the early 2020s). Libraries were built with the immunoSEQ multiplex PCR assay. TCRdb carries this immuneACCESS record with in-frame sequences only. Its versions omit some clonotypes, under half of them owing to an unresolved V gene in the studies checked, with the rest unexplained. Here the sample has some 1 million clones; around 75% occur a single time. The biggest ten clones account for roughly 1.5% of the sample. Material: memory CD4+ T cells sorted from blood. The cell subset or site label, read with the paper, signifies: CD45RA-negative fraction. The receptors were sampled from a man aged 18 to 30 in good health.

The chain employs TRBV18 and TRBJ2-3; 7 bases align to TRBD1. Germline CDR1 KGHSH, CDR2 LQKENI. Losses at the gene ends were 2 bases for V and 1 base for J; bases not matched to a gene: 3. The CDR3 runs to 15 residues. CDR3: CASSPKGAGTDTQYF. CDR3 coding DNA: TGTGCCAGCTCACCAAAGGGGGCGGGCACAGATACGCAGTATTTT.

J is TRBJ2-2 and V is TRBV5-1; a weak D match, TRBD1 (5 bases). The CDR3 contains 16 residues. CDR1 and CDR2 from the germline V gene are SGHRS and YFSETQ. The V and J ends lost 1 base and 1 base respectively, with 11 bases between them. DNA for the CDR3: TGCGCCAGCAGCTTGCGGCAGGGCTTGAACACCGGGGAGCTGTTTTTT. Translation gives CASSLRQGLNTGELFF.

The V gene is TRBV10-3, the J gene TRBJ2-3; 9 nucleotides match TRBD2. Trimming took 2 bases from V and 10 from J; bases not matched to a gene: 7. Germline lookup yields CDR1 ENHRY and CDR2 SYGVKD. The CDR3 runs 14 residues. CDR3 sequence: CAISEAGGLFAQYF. The CDR3, as DNA: TGTGCCATCAGTGAGGCGGGAGGGCTTTTCGCGCAGTATTTT.

This clone was recorded only once. The V call is TRBV18, the J call TRBJ1-3; TRBD1 aligns across 7 bases. The CDR3 is 16 residues long. The germline gives CDR1 KGHSH, CDR2 LQKENI. The junction had 5 bases not matched to a gene; V was cut back by 3 bases and J by 0 bases. The CDR3 region is CASSPVAGGSGNTIYF. CDR3 coding DNA: TGTGCCAGCTCACCCGTCGCAGGGGGCTCTGGAAACACCATATATTTT.

DNA for the CDR3: TGTGCCAGCAGTTTCGGACTAGCCGGCGAGCAGTACTTC. This codes for CASSFGLAGEQYF. The genes are TRBV6-6 and TRBJ2-7; 8 nucleotides align to TRBD2. The CDR3 has 13 residues. CDR1 and CDR2 (germline): MNHNY, SVGAGI (reference sequence). V lost 4 bases, J lost 6 bases, and 5 bases stayed unmatched.

This clone was detected once. This chain connects TRBV5-1 to TRBJ2-1; 10 nucleotides align to TRBD1. The V gene end was trimmed by 4 bases and the J gene end by 8 bases; junction bases not matched to a gene: 9. Per germline, CDR1 SGHRS and CDR2 YFSETQ. The CDR3 consists of 15 residues. CDR3 sequence (DNA): TGCGCCAGCAGCAGAAACGGACAGGGGGTCCATGAGCAGTTCTTC. Protein sequence: CASSRNGQGVHEQFF. The full variable domain, completed using reference TRBV5-1 and TRBJ2-1, is KAGVTQTPRYLIKTRGQQVTLSCSPISGHRSVSWYQQTPGQGLQFLFEYFSETQRNKGNFPGRFSGRQFSNSRSEMNVSTLELGDSALYLCASSRNGQGVHEQFFGPGTRLTVL.

The V and J genes are TRBV6-5 and TRBJ2-1; D is possibly TRBD1 or TRBD2 (5 bases each). This CDR3 contains 16 residues. Germline V CDR1 and CDR2: MNHEY, SVGAGI. V shed 2 bases and J shed 2 bases, with 13 bases lying between them. DNA for the CDR3: TGTGCCAGCAGTTACACGGGACCGAAAGCCTACAATGAGCAGTTCTTC. The encoded protein is CASSYTGPKAYNEQFF.

The chain joins TRBV28 to TRBJ2-2; D unclear. The V end was cut by 6 bases, the J end by 6 bases, with 17 bases between. Germline CDR1 reads MDHEN; CDR2 reads SYDVKM. This CDR3 comprises 15 residues. CDR3 region: CASSLVEWAPGELFF. The CDR3 DNA reads as TGTGCCAGCAGCCTTGTAGAGTGGGCGCCCGGGGAGCTGTTTTTT. Filled out from reference TRBV28 and TRBJ2-2, the complete variable domain reads DVKVTQSSRYLVKRTGEKVFLECVQDMDHENMFWYRQDPGLGLRLIYFSYDVKMKEKGDIPEGYSVSREKKERFSLILESASTNQTSMYLCASSLVEWAPGELFFGEGSRLTVL.

The chain employs TRBV11-3 and TRBJ2-1, with TRBD2 matching 8 bases. The CDR3 spans 15 residues. J was trimmed by 2 bases and V by 4 bases; bases with no gene match: 4. Germline V CDR1 and CDR2: SGHNT, YENEEA. The CDR3 DNA is TGTGCCAGCAGCTGGGGGCGGGAGGCCTACAATGAGCAGTTCTTC. It codes for CASSWGREAYNEQFF.

With respect to this clone: The same CDR3 arises from other DNA sequences in this sample as well. V gene TRBV7-8 combines with J gene TRBJ2-7, with D unclear. Germline V gene data show CDR1 as SGHVS and CDR2 as FQNEAQ. The CDR3 is made up of 11 amino acids. V was shortened by 5 bases and J by 3 bases, with 5 bases between the two germline ends. The CDR3 sequence is CASSPLYEQYF. The CDR3, as DNA: TGTGCCAGCAGCCCACTCTACGAGCAGTACTTC.

The chain has TRBV5-1 and TRBJ2-3; D unresolved. V was trimmed by 3 bases and J by 4 bases, leaving 12 bases between them. This CDR3 is 14 amino acids long. From germline, CDR1 is SGHRS and CDR2 YFSETQ. As DNA, the CDR3 is TGCGCCAGCAGCTCGACCCCCAATCCAGATACGCAGTATTTT. This gives the protein CASSSTPNPDTQYF.